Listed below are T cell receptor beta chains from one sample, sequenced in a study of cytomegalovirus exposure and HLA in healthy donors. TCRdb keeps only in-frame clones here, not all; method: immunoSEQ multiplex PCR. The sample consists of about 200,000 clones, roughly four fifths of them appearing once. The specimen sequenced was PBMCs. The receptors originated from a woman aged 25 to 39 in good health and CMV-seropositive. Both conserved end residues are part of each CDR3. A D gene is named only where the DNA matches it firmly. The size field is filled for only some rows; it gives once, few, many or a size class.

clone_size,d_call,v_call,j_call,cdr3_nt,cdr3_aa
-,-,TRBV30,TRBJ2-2,TGTGCCTGGAGTGTCGAGTTCACCGGGGAGCTGTTTTTT,CAWSVEFTGELFF
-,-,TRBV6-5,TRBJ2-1,TGTGCCAGCAGACTAATTGGACAGAGCAATGAGCAGTTCTTC,CASRLIGQSNEQFF
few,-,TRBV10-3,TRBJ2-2,TGTGCCATCAGTGAGTCCAGACTTGGAACCGGGGAGCTGTTTTTT,CAISESRLGTGELFF
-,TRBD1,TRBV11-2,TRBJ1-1,TGTGCCAGCAGCGCCCTCAGGGGGCTCTGGGACACTGAAGCTTTCTTT,CASSALRGLWDTEAFF
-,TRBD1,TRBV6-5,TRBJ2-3,TGTGCCAGCAGTTACTCGGCAGGGGGAATTCAGTATTTT,CASSYSAGGIQYF
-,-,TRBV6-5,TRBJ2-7,TGTGCCAGCAGTACCCTCGGAGCGGCCGAGCAGTACTTC,CASSTLGAAEQYF
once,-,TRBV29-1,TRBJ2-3,TGCAGCGTTCTGGACCCTGGGGACACCTTCTCTGATACGCAGTATTTT,CSVLDPGDTFSDTQYF
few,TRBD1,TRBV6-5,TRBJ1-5,TGTGCCAGCAGTATTAGACAGGGCGGACAGCCCCAGCATTTT,CASSIRQGGQPQHF
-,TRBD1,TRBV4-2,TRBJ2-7,TGTGCCAGCAGCCAAGACCGGGACAGGGTCTACGAGCAGTACTTC,CASSQDRDRVYEQYF
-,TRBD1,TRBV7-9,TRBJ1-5,TGTGCCAGCAGCCTGGACAGGGCAGATCAGCCCCAGCATTTT,CASSLDRADQPQHF
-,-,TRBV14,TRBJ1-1,TGTGCCAGCAGCCAACAGGGTAGGACTGAAGCTTTCTTT,CASSQQGRTEAFF
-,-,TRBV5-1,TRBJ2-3,TGCGCCAGCAGCGGCACGTTAAGCACAGATACGCAGTATTTT,CASSGTLSTDTQYF
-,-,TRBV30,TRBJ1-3,TGTGCCTGGAGTGCAGAGGTCGGAGGAAACACCATATATTTT,CAWSAEVGGNTIYF
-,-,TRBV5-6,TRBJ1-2,TGTGCCAGCAGCTTGGACGGGGTCCGGCATGGCTACACCTTC,CASSLDGVRHGYTF
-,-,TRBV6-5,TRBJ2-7,TGTGCCAGCAGTTACTACCGCACTCCTACCTACGAGCAGTACTTC,CASSYYRTPTYEQYF
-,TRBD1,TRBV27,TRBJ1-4,TGTGCCAGCAGTTTATGGGGGGACAGGGGGGACTGGGGGGGGAAACTGTTTTTT,CASSLWGDRGDWGGKLFF
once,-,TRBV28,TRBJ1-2,TGTGCCAGTGAACAGGGATATAACTATGGCTACACCTTC,CASEQGYNYGYTF
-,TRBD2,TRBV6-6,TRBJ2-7,TGTGCCAGCATCGAGCGGGAGTCGTACGAGCAGTACTTC,CASIERESYEQYF
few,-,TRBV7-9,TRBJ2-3,TGTGCCAGCAGCTTTCAGGGATTCACAGATACGCAGTATTTT,CASSFQGFTDTQYF
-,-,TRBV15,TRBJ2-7,TGTGCCACCAGCAGAGCCCTAGGGGCGAGGAGCTCCTACGAGCAGTACTTC,CATSRALGARSSYEQYF
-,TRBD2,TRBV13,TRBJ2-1,TGTGCCAGCAGCCGGACTAGCGGGAAACGCGAGCAGTTCTTC,CASSRTSGKREQFF
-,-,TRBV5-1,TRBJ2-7,TGCGCCAGCAGCTTGGTACAGGACCCCTACGAGCAGTACTTC,CASSLVQDPYEQYF
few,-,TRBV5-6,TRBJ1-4,TGTGCCAGCAGCTTCAGGGGATATAATGAAAAACTGTTTTTT,CASSFRGYNEKLFF
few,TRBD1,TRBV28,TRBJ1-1,TGTGCCAGCAGTTTATGGGGAACAGGGGCTGAAGCTTTCTTT,CASSLWGTGAEAFF
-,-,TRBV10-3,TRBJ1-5,TGTGCCATCAGTGTCGGGGACAAAGGGCGTCCTCAGCCCCAGCATTTT,CAISVGDKGRPQPQHF
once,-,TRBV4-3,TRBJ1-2,TGCGCCAGCAGCCGATCAGGGGTCGGCTACACCTTC,CASSRSGVGYTF
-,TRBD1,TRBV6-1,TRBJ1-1,TGTGCCAGCAGTTGGACAGGGGGTGAAGCTTTCTTT,CASSWTGGEAFF
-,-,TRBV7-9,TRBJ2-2,TGTGCCAGCAGCTTACTTGGGGGCCAGCCCGGGGAGCTGTTTTTT,CASSLLGGQPGELFF
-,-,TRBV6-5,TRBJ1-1,TGTGCCAGCAGGCAGGGTAGACGAGCTTTCTTT,CASRQGRRAFF
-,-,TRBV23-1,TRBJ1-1,TGCGCCAGCAGTCAATCCGGAAGGTGGAGGACTGAAGCTTTCTTT,CASSQSGRWRTEAFF
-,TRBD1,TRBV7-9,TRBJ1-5,TGTGCCAGCAGCTTCGGGACAGGGGGGGAGCCCCAGCATTTT,CASSFGTGGEPQHF
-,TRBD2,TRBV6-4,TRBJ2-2,TGTGCCAGCAGTGACCCGGGAAATAGCGGGAGGGCCCACGAGGAGCTGTTTTTT,CASSDPGNSGRAHEELFF
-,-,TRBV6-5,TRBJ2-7,TGTGCCAGCGGAGCGCTCCACGAGCAGTACTTC,CASGALHEQYF
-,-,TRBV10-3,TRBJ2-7,TGTGCCATCAGTGAGTCTCAGGCCTCCTACGAGCAGTACTTC,CAISESQASYEQYF
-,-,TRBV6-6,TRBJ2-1,TGTGCCAGCAGTTCGGTCCGCGAGCAGTTCTTC,CASSSVREQFF
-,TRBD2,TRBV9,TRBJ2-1,TGTGCCAGCAGCGTAGCGTCTAGCGGGGTAGTAGAGCAGTTCTTC,CASSVASSGVVEQFF
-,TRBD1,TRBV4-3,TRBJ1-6,TGCGCCAGCAGCCTTGACAGGGGGTTTAATTCACCCCTCCACTTT,CASSLDRGFNSPLHF
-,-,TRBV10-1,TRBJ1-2,TGCGCCAGCAGTGTCTACCTGCCAGGGATCTATGGCTACACCTTC,CASSVYLPGIYGYTF
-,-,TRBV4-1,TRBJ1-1,TGCGCCAGCAGCCAAGATGAGGGGAACACTGAAGCTTTCTTT,CASSQDEGNTEAFF
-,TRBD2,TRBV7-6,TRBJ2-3,TGTGCCAGCAGCTCCATAGCGGGGGGGCCTACAGATACGCAGTATTTT,CASSSIAGGPTDTQYF
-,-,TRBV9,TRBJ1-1,TGTGCCAGCAGCGTAGGTTGGGGGGTGAACACTGAAGCTTTCTTT,CASSVGWGVNTEAFF
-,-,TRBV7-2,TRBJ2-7,TGTGCCAGCAGCTTAGGCGGCACCTCCTACGAGCAGTACTTC,CASSLGGTSYEQYF
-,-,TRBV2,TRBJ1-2,TGTGCCACCGTTGACAGGTCAGCTAACTATGGCTACACCTTC,CATVDRSANYGYTF
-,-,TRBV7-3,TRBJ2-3,TGTGCCAGCAGCACGGACTCAGGCGGCACGCAGTATTTT,CASSTDSGGTQYF
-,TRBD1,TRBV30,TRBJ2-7,TGTGCCTGTGGACAGGGGGCCCACGAGCAGTACTTC,CACGQGAHEQYF
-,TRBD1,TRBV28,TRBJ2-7,TGTGCCAGCAGTTTAAACACAGGGGACGAGCAGTACTTC,CASSLNTGDEQYF
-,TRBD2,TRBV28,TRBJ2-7,TGTGCCAGCAGTTTTTCCCACGGGAGGGCCTACGAGCAGTACTTC,CASSFSHGRAYEQYF
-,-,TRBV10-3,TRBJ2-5,TGTGCCATCAGTGAGACCAGGGGCCAAGAGACCCAGTACTTC,CAISETRGQETQYF
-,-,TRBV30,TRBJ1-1,TGTGCCTGGAGCCGGGGGGGGGCAAACACTGAAGCTTTCTTT,CAWSRGGANTEAFF
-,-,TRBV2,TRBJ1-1,TGTGCCAGCAGTGTGGCAGGGAATACTGAAGCTTTCTTT,CASSVAGNTEAFF
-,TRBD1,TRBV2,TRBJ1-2,TGTGCCAGCAGAGAAGGGACAGGGGGAGCCTATGGCTACACCTTC,CASREGTGGAYGYTF
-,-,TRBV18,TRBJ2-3,TGTGCCAGCTCAGCCGGACAGCGGGGCCCAGATACGCAGTATTTT,CASSAGQRGPDTQYF
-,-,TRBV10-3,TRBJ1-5,TGTGCCATCAGTGAGTCGAGGGGGGGTCAGCCCCAGCATTTT,CAISESRGGQPQHF